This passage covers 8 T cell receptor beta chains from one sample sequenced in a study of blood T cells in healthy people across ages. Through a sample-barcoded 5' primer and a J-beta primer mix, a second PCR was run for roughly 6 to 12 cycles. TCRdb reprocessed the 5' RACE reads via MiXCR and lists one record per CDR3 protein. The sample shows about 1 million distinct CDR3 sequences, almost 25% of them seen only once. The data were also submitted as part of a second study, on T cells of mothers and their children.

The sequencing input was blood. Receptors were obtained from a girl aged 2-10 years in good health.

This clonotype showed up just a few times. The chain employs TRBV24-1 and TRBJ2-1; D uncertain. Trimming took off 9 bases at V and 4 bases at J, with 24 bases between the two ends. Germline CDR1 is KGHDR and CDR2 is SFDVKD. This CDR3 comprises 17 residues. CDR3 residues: CATDPGFGPALYNEQFF. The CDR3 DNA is TGTGCCACCGATCCCGGGTTTGGCCCAGCCTTATACAATGAGCAGTTCTTC.

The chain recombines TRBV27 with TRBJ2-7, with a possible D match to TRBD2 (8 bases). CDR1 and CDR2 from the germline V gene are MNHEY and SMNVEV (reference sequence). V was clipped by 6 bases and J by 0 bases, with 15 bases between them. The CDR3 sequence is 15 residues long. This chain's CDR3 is CASRRAGDSSYEQYF. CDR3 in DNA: TGTGCCAGCAGGCGAGCGGGGGACAGCTCCTACGAGCAGTACTTC.

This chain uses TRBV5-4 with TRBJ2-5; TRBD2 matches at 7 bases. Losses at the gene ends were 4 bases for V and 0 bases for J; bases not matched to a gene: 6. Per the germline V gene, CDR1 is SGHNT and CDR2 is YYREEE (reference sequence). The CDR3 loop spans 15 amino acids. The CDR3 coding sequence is TGTGCCAGCAGCAGAGCGGGACTCAACCAAGAGACCCAGTACTTC. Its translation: CASSRAGLNQETQYF.

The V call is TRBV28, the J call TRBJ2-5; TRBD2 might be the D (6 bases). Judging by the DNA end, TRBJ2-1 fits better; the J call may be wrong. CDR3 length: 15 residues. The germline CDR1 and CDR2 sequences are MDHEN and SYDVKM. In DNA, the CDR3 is TGTGCCAGCATGTCCGGGAGACCAAACAACAATGAGCAGTTCTTC. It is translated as CASMSGRPNNNEQFF.

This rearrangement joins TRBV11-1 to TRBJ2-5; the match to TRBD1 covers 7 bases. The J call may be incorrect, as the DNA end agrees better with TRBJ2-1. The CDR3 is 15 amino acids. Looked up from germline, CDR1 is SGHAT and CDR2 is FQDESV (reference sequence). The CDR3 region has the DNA TGTGCCAGCAGCTTAAGTCAGGGGGTCCTTAATGAGCAGTTCTTC. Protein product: CASSLSQGVLNEQFF.

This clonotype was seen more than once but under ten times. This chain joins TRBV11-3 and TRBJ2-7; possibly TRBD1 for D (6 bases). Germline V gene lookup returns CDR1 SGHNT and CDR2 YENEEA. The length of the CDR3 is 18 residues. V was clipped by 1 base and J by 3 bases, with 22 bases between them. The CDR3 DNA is TGTGCCAGCAGCTTAGGGCGCTGGTGGGGACAACAGTTCTACGAGCAGTACTTC. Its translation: CASSLGRWWGQQFYEQYF.

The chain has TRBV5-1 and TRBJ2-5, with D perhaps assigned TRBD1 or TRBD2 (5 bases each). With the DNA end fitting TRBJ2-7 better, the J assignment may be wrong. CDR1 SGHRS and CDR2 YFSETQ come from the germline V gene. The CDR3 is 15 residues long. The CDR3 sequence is CASSLGGVWAYEQYF. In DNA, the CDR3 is TGCGCCAGCAGCTTGGGAGGGGTATGGGCCTACGAGCAGTACTTC.

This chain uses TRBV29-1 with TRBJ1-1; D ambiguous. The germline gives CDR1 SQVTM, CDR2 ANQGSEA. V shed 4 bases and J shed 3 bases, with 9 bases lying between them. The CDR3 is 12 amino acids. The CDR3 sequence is CSVGMADTEAFF. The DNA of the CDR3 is TGCAGCGTTGGAATGGCCGACACTGAAGCTTTCTTT.